One sample yielded the 11 T cell receptor beta chains listed below, sequenced in a study of cytomegalovirus exposure and HLA in healthy donors. The PCR was carried out with 60 Vbeta primers and 13 Jbeta primers. The table came from immunoSEQ multiplex PCR; TCRdb's copy has only in-frame clones and leaves some out. The table includes around 120,000 clones, about 66% detected once. Specimen: PBMCs. The receptors originated from a man aged 25 to 45 in good health and CMV-seropositive.

The chain has TRBV19 and TRBJ1-1, with D possibly being TRBD1 (6 bases). In germline, CDR1 is LNHDA, CDR2 SQIVND (reference sequence). The CDR3 contains 15 residues. V lost 5 bases and J lost 0, with 13 bases in between. The CDR3 coding sequence is TGTGCCAGTAGTCCCCGCGGACAGCTGAACACTGAAGCTTTCTTT. It is translated as CASSPRGQLNTEAFF.

The J gene is TRBJ2-1, the V gene TRBV6-1; 14 positions match TRBD2. Germline V CDR1 and CDR2: MNHNS, SASEGT. The CDR3 runs 14 residues. V was clipped by 6 bases and J by 6 bases; unmatched bases: 1. CDR3 loop: CASSGLAGGNEQFF. The CDR3 nucleotides are TGTGCCAGCAGCGGACTAGCGGGAGGCAATGAGCAGTTCTTC.

The chain links TRBV9 to TRBJ2-3; 11 bases align to TRBD2. The length of the CDR3 is 16 residues. Per the germline V gene, CDR1 is SGDLS and CDR2 is YYNGEE. The trim removed 1 base at V and 4 bases at J, leaving 5 bases unmatched. DNA for the CDR3: TGTGCCAGCAGCGTACTCACTAGCGGGAGCCCAGATACGCAGTATTTT. Residues: CASSVLTSGSPDTQYF.

This clone has a single count. V is TRBV5-1 and J is TRBJ2-3; D is perhaps TRBD2 (6 bases). V was clipped by 2 bases and J by 0 bases, with 10 bases between them. This CDR3 has 15 amino acids. Germline CDR1 reads SGHRS; CDR2 reads YFSETQ. The CDR3 reads CASSFPSASTDTQYF. CDR3 bases: TGCGCCAGCAGCTTCCCTAGCGCCAGCACAGATACGCAGTATTTT.

The rearrangement links TRBV27 to TRBJ1-4, with D possibly TRBD1 on 6 matching bases. Germline V gene data show CDR1 as MNHEY and CDR2 as SMNVEV (reference sequence). V lost 7 bases to trimming and J lost 7 bases, with 19 bases between them. The CDR3 loop spans 15 amino acids. The CDR3 bases are TGTGCCAGCACCCGTAGTGGGACATTGGGTGAAAAACTGTTTTTT. Translation: CASTRSGTLGEKLFF.

Written as DNA, the CDR3 is TGCGCCAGCAGCTTGAGCAGGGAAGATACGCAGTATTTT. Translated: CASSLSREDTQYF. The J gene is TRBJ2-3, the V gene TRBV5-1; tentatively, D is TRBD1 (5 bases). This CDR3 spans 13 amino acids. V was pared by 1 base and J by 5 bases, with 8 bases between. Looked up from germline, CDR1 is SGHRS and CDR2 is YFSETQ.

This clone turned up a few times. The chain couples TRBV2 to TRBJ1-4, with D hard to call. The CDR3 covers 17 residues. In germline, CDR1 is SNHLY, CDR2 FYNNEI. Trimming left V 5 bases short and J 5 bases short, with 21 bases between. For the CDR3, the DNA is TGTGCCAGCAGTACTTGGGTCATGGGTGGGAGAAATGAAAAACTGTTTTTT. Amino acids: CASSTWVMGGRNEKLFF.

The chain combines TRBV4-1 with TRBJ2-7; 14 nucleotides align to TRBD2. Per the germline V gene, CDR1 is MGHRA and CDR2 is YSYEKL. The CDR3 is 20 amino acids. Germline trimming cut 5 bases from V and 2 bases from J; bases unmatched to any gene: 17. CDR3 DNA sequence: TGCGCCAGCAGCATCAAAGGGGGGACTAGCGGGAGTTTATCGACCTACGAGCAGTACTTC. Protein sequence: CASSIKGGTSGSLSTYEQYF.

The chain couples TRBV6-5 to TRBJ2-1; TRBD2 agrees at 11 bases. This CDR3 contains 14 residues. Per germline, CDR1 MNHEY and CDR2 SVGAGI. With V trimmed by 6 bases and J by 7 bases, 5 bases remained unmatched. The CDR3 nucleotides read TGTGCCAGCAGACGTACTAGCGGGAGAAATGAGCAGTTCTTC. Translated, it gives CASRRTSGRNEQFF.

The chain carries TRBV5-6 and TRBJ2-1, with D possibly being TRBD1 (5 bases). Germline loops: CDR1 SGHDT, CDR2 YYEEEE. With 2 bases removed from V and 0 bases from J, the gap between germline ends came to 9 bases. This CDR3 has 15 amino acids. Here the CDR3 DNA reads TGTGCCAGCAGCTTACTTGGGGCCTCCTACAATGAGCAGTTCTTC. Translating it yields CASSLLGASYNEQFF. Supplemented by reference TRBV5-6 and TRBJ2-1, the full variable domain reads DAGVTQSPTHLIKTRGQQVTLRCSPKSGHDTVSWYQQALGQGPQFIFQYYEEEERQRGNFPDRFSGHQFPNYSSELNVNALLLGDSALYLCASSLLGASYNEQFFGPGTRLTVL.

Written as DNA, the CDR3 is TGTGCCAGCAGTTACTCCTCCGGGTGGCCCCAGCATTTT. Translated, it gives CASSYSSGWPQHF. V is TRBV6-5 and J is TRBJ1-5; D uncertain. Per germline, CDR1 MNHEY and CDR2 SVGAGI. The CDR3 is made up of 13 amino acids. The V end lost 0 bases, the J end lost 9 bases, and 9 bases lay between the germline ends.